This entry lists 27 T cell receptor beta chains sequenced from one sample in a study of blood T cells in healthy people across ages. Together with a sample-barcoded 5' primer, a J-beta primer mix was included in a second PCR lasting about 6 to 11 cycles. TCRdb re-called the 5' RACE reads through MiXCR, storing one row per CDR3 protein. The table has more than 750,000 distinct CDR3 sequences, roughly 29% seen once. The same specimen was also included in a second study, on T cells of mothers and their children.

The sample taken for sequencing was blood. The receptors derive from a woman between 40 and 55 years old in good health.

The chain has TRBV27 and TRBJ2-3; D tentatively fits TRBD1 or TRBD2 (5 bases each). Trimming stripped 8 bases from V and 1 base from J, with 10 bases between. Looked up from germline, CDR1 is MNHEY and CDR2 is SMNVEV (reference sequence). This CDR3 comprises 13 residues. CDR3 coding DNA: TGTGCCAGCCGGGACCTCCGCACAGATACGCAGTATTTT. This encodes CASRDLRTDTQYF.

CDR3 coding DNA: TGTGCCAGCAGTGACCCGGGGGGGTCCTATGGCTACACCTTC. It codes for CASSDPGGSYGYTF. The chain combines TRBV6-1 with TRBJ1-2; D possibly corresponds to TRBD1 (5 bases). This CDR3 has 14 residues. Trimming took off 3 bases at V and 4 bases at J, with 12 bases between the two ends. Per germline, CDR1 MNHNS and CDR2 SASEGT.

The chain combines TRBV18 with TRBJ1-5; D is undetermined. Germline CDR1 reads KGHSH; CDR2 reads LQKENI. There are 15 residues in the CDR3. Trimming cost V 2 bases and J 4 bases, with 12 bases left between them. Here the CDR3 DNA reads TGTGCCAGCTCACCATCCTCAAGTAGGAATCAGCCCCAGCATTTT. Its translation is CASSPSSSRNQPQHF. The full variable domain, rest sourced from reference TRBV18 and TRBJ1-5, is NAGVMQNPRHLVRRRGQEARLRCSPMKGHSHVYWYRQLPEEGLKFMVYLQKENIIDESGMPKERFSAEFPKEGPSILRIQQVVRGDSAAYFCASSPSSSRNQPQHFGDGTRLSIL.

In its sample, this clonotype was seen a few times. V gene TRBV12-3 or TRBV12-4 combines with J gene TRBJ1-1; the match to TRBD1 covers 7 bases. Germline trimming cut 7 bases from V and 11 bases from J; bases unmatched to any gene: 10. The CDR3 covers 12 residues. CDR3 in amino acids: CASTLQGFGAFF. Written as DNA, the CDR3 is TGTGCCAGCACCTTACAGGGGTTTGGCGCTTTCTTT.

Concerning this clonotype: A much larger clone is a single base away; this may be a read error. The chain is built from TRBV12-3 or TRBV12-4 and TRBJ2-5; no firm D call. The DNA end is a closer match to TRBJ2-7, so the J assignment may be wrong. The CDR3 totals 15 residues. CDR3 protein: CASSLATGRPVEQYF. The CDR3 bases are TGTGCCAGCAGTTTAGCGACCGGTCGGCCGGTCGAGCAGTACTTC.

In this sample, this clonotype turned up many times. The V and J genes are TRBV28 and TRBJ2-7, with 9 bases matching TRBD1. This CDR3 is built from 15 residues. The germline V gene has CDR1 MDHEN and CDR2 SYDVKM. Trimming cost V 5 bases and J 5 bases; bases outside gene matches: 10. CDR3 protein: CASSLTGTGKHEQYF. The CDR3 DNA reads TGTGCCAGCAGTCTCACCGGGACAGGGAAACACGAGCAGTACTTC.

V is TRBV28 and J is TRBJ2-1, with D perhaps matching TRBD2 (6 bases). CDR1 and CDR2 from the germline V gene are MDHEN and SYDVKM. This CDR3 has 16 amino acids. Between the trimmed V and J ends, which lost 2 bases and 0 bases, there was a span of 11 bases. Here the CDR3 DNA reads TGTGCCAGCAGTTTAGGGTTGGGGGGCTCCTACAATGAGCAGTTCTTC. The encoded protein is CASSLGLGGSYNEQFF.

The J gene is TRBJ1-5, the V gene TRBV6-2 or TRBV6-3; D unresolved. The CDR3 has 15 residues. Germline CDR1 is MNHEY and CDR2 is SVGEGT. Trimming cost V 2 bases and J 6 bases, with 14 bases left between them. The CDR3 nucleotides read TGTGCCAGCAGTTACATTGCGGGGAGTGGTCAGCCCCAGCATTTT. It is translated as CASSYIAGSGQPQHF.

In its sample, this clonotype was seen many times. The V and J genes are TRBV5-1 and TRBJ2-1, with TRBD1 as a possible D gene (6 bases). The CDR3 length is 15 residues. Per germline, CDR1 SGHRS and CDR2 YFSETQ. V shed 4 bases and J shed 5 bases, with 16 bases lying between them. Here the CDR3 DNA reads TGCGCCAGCAGCCCGGCAGCAGGGGACAACAATGAGCAGTTCTTC. Protein product: CASSPAAGDNNEQFF.

The table lists this clonotype with many counts. The chain uses TRBV7-6 and TRBJ1-5, with D possibly matching TRBD1 (6 bases). Trimming removed 5 bases at V and 6 bases at J, with 11 bases between. Germline values: CDR1 SGHVS, CDR2 FNYEAQ. The CDR3 is 13 amino acids. The CDR3 nucleotides are TGTGCCAGCAGCCCACAACAGGGTCAGCCCCAGCATTTT. This encodes CASSPQQGQPQHF. Drawing the rest from reference TRBV7-6 and TRBJ1-5, the complete variable domain is GAGVSQSPRYKVTKRGQDVALRCDPISGHVSLYWYRQALGQGPEFLTYFNYEAQQDKSGLPNDRFSAERPEGSISTLTIQRTEQRDSAMYRCASSPQQGQPQHFGDGTRLSIL.

The chain combines TRBV30 with TRBJ2-3; perhaps TRBD1 as D (6 bases). The CDR3 is made up of 16 amino acids. The germline V gene has CDR1 GTSNPN and CDR2 SVGIG (reference sequence). The V end lost 5 bases, the J end lost 1 base, and 19 bases lay between the germline ends. The CDR3 region is CAWGGLLRTGTDTQYF. The CDR3 nucleotides read TGTGCCTGGGGCGGGCTCCTACGGACAGGCACAGATACGCAGTATTTT. The complete variable domain, with remaining parts taken from reference TRBV30 and TRBJ2-3, reads SQTIHQWPATLVQPVGSPLSLECTVEGTSNPNLYWYRQAAGRGLQLLFYSVGIGQISSEVPQNLSASRPQDRQFILSSKKLLLSDSGFYLCAWGGLLRTGTDTQYFGPGTRLTVL.

The rearrangement joins TRBV12-3 or TRBV12-4 to TRBJ1-2; 7 positions match TRBD1. The CDR3 spans 13 residues. J gave up 6 bases and V 3 bases, and 4 bases lay outside the gene matches. Here the CDR3 reads CASSLTGMDGYTF. In DNA, the CDR3 is TGTGCCAGCAGTTTGACAGGGATGGATGGCTACACCTTC.

J is TRBJ1-1 and V is TRBV29-1, with 7 positions matching TRBD1. Looked up from germline, CDR1 is SQVTM and CDR2 is ANQGSEA. J gave up 1 base and V 7 bases, and 6 bases lay outside the gene matches. The CDR3 consists of 13 residues. The CDR3 region has the DNA TGCAGCGCCTCGGGACAGCCGAACACTGAAGCTTTCTTT. It codes for CSASGQPNTEAFF.

Many counts were recorded for this clonotype. The V gene is TRBV2, the J gene TRBJ1-2; D is uncertain. This CDR3 spans 13 amino acids. V gave up 7 bases and J gave up 4 bases, with 13 bases separating them. Germline loops: CDR1 SNHLY, CDR2 FYNNEI. The CDR3 protein is CASKEGLAYGYTF. CDR3 sequence (DNA): TGTGCCAGCAAAGAAGGACTGGCCTATGGCTACACCTTC.

There are a few counts of this clonotype. The rearrangement links TRBV18 to TRBJ1-3, with D hard to call. This CDR3 has 13 amino acids. CDR1 KGHSH and CDR2 LQKENI come from the germline V gene. The V end lost 2 bases, the J end lost 0 bases, and 2 bases lay between the germline ends. CDR3 DNA sequence: TGTGCCAGCTCACCAACCTCTGGAAACACCATATATTTT. Its protein product is CASSPTSGNTIYF.

As for this clonotype: No conserved phenylalanine or tryptophan ends this CDR3, so it is likely a read error. CDR3 amino acids: CASRTGANYGYTC. CDR3 in DNA: TGTGCCAGCAGAACCGGGGCTAACTATGGCTACACCTGC. The V gene is TRBV6-2 or TRBV6-3, the J gene TRBJ1-2; the D is unclear. The CDR3 length is 13 residues. Germline assignment: CDR1 MNHEY and CDR2 SVGEGT. Between the trimmed V and J ends, which lost 6 bases and 0 bases, there was a span of 8 bases.

With respect to this clonotype: It may be a read error: a sequence one base away is much more abundant. J is TRBJ1-2 and V is TRBV20-1; D may be TRBD1 (5 bases). Germline CDR1 and CDR2: DFQATT and SNEGSKA (reference sequence). The CDR3 totals 16 residues. V was trimmed by 3 bases and J by 6 bases, leaving 23 bases between them. CDR3 nucleotides: TGCAGTGCTAGGGTTCGCGACTCTACTTCAGGGCATGGCTACACCTTC. This sequence encodes CSARVRDSTSGHGYTF.

This clonotype was found a few times. This rearrangement joins TRBV6-2 or TRBV6-3 to TRBJ2-1, with 10 nucleotides matching TRBD2. V lost 4 bases, J lost 7 bases, and 10 bases stayed unmatched. This CDR3 comprises 16 residues. Germline V gene sequence: CDR1 MNHEY, CDR2 SVGEGT. Here the CDR3 reads CASSSPSGGLWNEQFF. In nucleotides, the CDR3 is TGTGCCAGCAGTTCACCTAGCGGGGGTTTATGGAATGAGCAGTTCTTC.

Remarks on this clonotype: The junction does not match germline at one end; this may be a read error. The rearrangement uses TRBV25-1 and TRBJ2-7; possible D gene TRBD2, 5 bases. The germline gives CDR1 MGHDK, CDR2 SYGVNS. The CDR3 spans 13 residues. CDR3 sequence (DNA): TGTGCCAGCAAGGCCGGGGTGGGGTACGAGCAGTGCTTC. This codes for CASKAGVGYEQCF.

About this clonotype: A much more abundant neighbour one base away suggests this may be a read error. The V and J genes are TRBV20-1 and TRBJ2-7; 8 bases align to TRBD1. The V segment lost 8 bases and the J segment 2 bases; nucleotides outside the gene matches: 14. CDR3 size: 15 residues. CDR1 is DFQATT and CDR2 is SNEGSKA in the germline V gene (reference sequence). CDR3 DNA sequence: TGCAGTAGTCAACCAAGACAGGGGCCCGCCTACGAGCAGTACTTC. Its protein product is CSSQPRQGPAYEQYF.

The rearrangement links TRBV5-1 to TRBJ2-5; tentatively, D is TRBD1 (6 bases). The J call is in doubt because the DNA end fits TRBJ2-1 better. This CDR3 region has 15 residues. Germline CDR1 SGHRS, CDR2 YFSETQ. The CDR3: CASSSGVNVAETQFF. Written as DNA, the CDR3 is TGCGCCAGCAGCTCAGGGGTAAATGTTGCAGAGACCCAGTTCTTC.

The chain recombines TRBV6-2 or TRBV6-3 with TRBJ2-7, with 10 bases aligning to TRBD2. This CDR3 region has 17 residues. From germline, CDR1 is MNHEY and CDR2 SVGEGT. V was clipped by 0 bases and J by 2 bases; unmatched bases: 7. CDR3 amino acids: CASSYSKLAGAPYEQYF. The CDR3 DNA is TGTGCCAGCAGTTACTCGAAGCTAGCGGGAGCACCCTACGAGCAGTACTTC.

This clonotype has more than one count but fewer than ten. This CDR3 is CASSEGQGNGYGYTF. CDR3 DNA: TGTGCCAGCAGCGAGGGACAGGGCAATGGCTATGGCTACACCTTC. The genes are TRBV7-2 and TRBJ1-2; 9 nucleotides line up with TRBD1. Germline V lookup: CDR1 SGHTA, CDR2 FQGNSA. The trim removed 5 bases at V and 4 bases at J, leaving 8 bases unmatched. The CDR3 runs 15 residues. Together with reference TRBV7-2 and TRBJ1-2, the CDR3 gives the full variable domain: GAGVSQSPSNKVTEKGKDVELRCDPISGHTALYWYRQSLGQGLEFLIYFQGNSAPDKSGLPSDRFSAERTGGSVSTLTIQRTQQEDSAVYLCASSEGQGNGYGYTFGSGTRLTVV.

A word on this clonotype: The junction differs from germline at one of its ends, possibly a read error. CDR3 DNA: TGTGCTAGCAGCTTAGCGGGGGGGGCCTCCTACAATGAGCAGTTCTTC. Its protein product is CASSLAGGASYNEQFF. This rearrangement joins TRBV7-7 to TRBJ2-1, with TRBD2 matching 11 bases. Germline V gene data show CDR1 as SSHAT and CDR2 as FNYEAQ (reference sequence). CDR3 length: 16 amino acids.

This rearrangement joins TRBV18 to TRBJ1-5; D may be TRBD1 (5 bases). The germline V gene has CDR1 KGHSH and CDR2 LQKENI. The V and J ends lost 4 bases and 4 bases respectively, with 11 bases between them. This CDR3 region has 14 residues. The CDR3 sequence is CASSRDGDNQPQHF. The CDR3 DNA follows: TGTGCCAGCTCACGGGACGGGGATAATCAGCCCCAGCATTTT.

This chain connects TRBV7-2 to TRBJ1-2, with 8 bases that match TRBD1. There are 16 residues in the CDR3. Germline CDR1 reads SGHTA; CDR2 reads FQGNSA. V was pared by 5 bases and J by 5 bases, with 13 bases of the junction left unmatched. The CDR3, as DNA: TGTGCCAGCAGCAAAGGACAGGGCCCACGGGATTATGGCTACACCTTC. It codes for CASSKGQGPRDYGYTF.

This clonotype appeared many times. The chain links TRBV3-1 to TRBJ2-5, with D possibly matching TRBD2 (6 bases). CDR3 length equals 13 residues. Germline V CDR1 and CDR2: LGHDT, YNNKEL (reference sequence). Trimming pared 1 base from V and 5 bases from J, leaving 8 bases between. CDR3 in amino acids: CASSQASAETQYF. In DNA form, the CDR3 reads TGTGCCAGCAGCCAAGCTAGCGCGGAGACCCAGTACTTC.